This entry concerns a single T cell receptor (beta chain). The PCR contained 60 Vbeta and 13 Jbeta primers. Repertoires were generated with immunoSEQ multiplex PCR, while TCRdb's copy carries only in-frame clones and drops some. The sample has approximately 110,000 clones, roughly 76% seen once. These data are taken from a study of cytomegalovirus exposure and HLA in healthy donors. The overall study: A prior study identified 100 million to 130 million unique TCR beta sequences from 200 million or so T cells. Around 86 million unique TCRs, all from HLA-typed donors, were included in an early release of the data.

V was pared by 4 bases and J by 0 bases, with 13 bases between. The CDR3 sequence is 16 residues long. Germline loops: CDR1 SGHVS, CDR2 FQNEAQ. The receptor was isolated from a young man in good health and CMV-seropositive. Sequencing input: PBMCs. The rearrangement joins TRBV7-8 to TRBJ1-5, with D possibly TRBD1 on 6 matching bases. The CDR3 region has the DNA TGTGCCAGCAGCTCACTGACAGGATATAGCAATCAGCCCCAGCATTTT. It encodes CASSSLTGYSNQPQHF.